The next 31 T cell receptor beta chains were all read from a single sample in a study of patients and donors after allogeneic stem cell transplantation. TCRdb ran MiXCR on the RT-PCR reads and lists one entry per CDR3 protein. The table lists roughly 230,000 distinct CDR3 sequences, less than 15% of them singletons, with roughly 10% in the top ten. What was sequenced was blood, either unsorted or a sorted T cell fraction (not recorded which). The origin of the receptors is a human donor who was either an allogeneic HSCT recipient or a stem cell or donor lymphocyte infusion donor (not recorded which). It is not recorded whose cells these are; they may come from a transplant donor.

This clonotype showed up just a few times. J is TRBJ1-2 and V is TRBV3-1, with a tentative D call TRBD1 (5 bases). Germline CDR1 is LGHDT and CDR2 is YNNKEL (reference sequence). V was pared by 0 bases and J by 6 bases, with 11 bases between. There are 14 residues in the CDR3. CDR3 sequence: CASSQDFRGNGYTF. CDR3 DNA sequence: TGTGCCAGCAGCCAAGATTTCCGGGGCAATGGCTACACCTTC.

This sequence joins TRBV5-5 and TRBJ2-7; a possible D gene is TRBD1 (6 bases). The germline gives CDR1 SGHKS, CDR2 YYEKEE (reference sequence). This CDR3 is 16 amino acids long. Trimming took off 0 bases at V and 3 bases at J, with 16 bases between the two ends. The CDR3 bases are TGTGCCAGCAGCTTGGCGGGTGGCGGCAGGGGCTACGAGCAGTACTTC. This encodes CASSLAGGGRGYEQYF.

This clonotype was observed a few times. The rearrangement uses TRBV6-1 and TRBJ2-7, with 7 bases aligning to TRBD2. Looked up from germline, CDR1 is MNHNS and CDR2 is SASEGT. The CDR3 covers 16 residues. V dropped 8 bases and J dropped 6; count of bases not matched to a gene: 19. This CDR3 is CASRGGIYGGGFEQYF. CDR3 DNA: TGTGCCAGCCGCGGCGGAATTTACGGGGGAGGGTTCGAGCAGTACTTC.

For this clonotype: Compared with germline, one end of the junction differs, possibly owing to a read error. This chain uses TRBV7-7 with TRBJ1-5, with TRBD1 as a possible D gene (5 bases). This CDR3 has 14 amino acids. Germline-derived CDR1 and CDR2 are SSHAT and FNYEAQ (reference sequence). The chain's CDR3 is CASSFRGSNQPQHF. As DNA, the CDR3 is TGTGCTAGCAGCTTCCGGGGGAGCAATCAGCCCCAGCATTTT.

This clonotype was seen many times. This chain connects TRBV9 to TRBJ2-7, with D tentatively TRBD1 (6 bases). The CDR3 is made up of 14 amino acids. Germline V gene lookup returns CDR1 SGDLS and CDR2 YYNGEE. The V end lost 4 bases, the J end lost 0 bases, and 11 bases lay between the germline ends. The CDR3: CASSRQALSYEQYF. The CDR3 DNA sequence: TGTGCCAGCAGCCGACAGGCCCTCTCCTACGAGCAGTACTTC. The variable domain in full, with the rest retrieved from reference TRBV9 and TRBJ2-7, is DSGVTQTPKHLITATGQRVTLRCSPRSGDLSVYWYQQSLDQGLQFLIQYYNGEERAKGNILERFSAQQFPDLHSELNLSSLELGDSALYFCASSRQALSYEQYFGPGTRLTVT.

This clonotype was counted at least ten times. The chain is built from TRBV19 and TRBJ1-2; 7 positions agree with TRBD1. Trimming removed 5 bases from V and 4 bases from J; junction bases left unmatched: 10. From germline, CDR1 is LNHDA and CDR2 SQIVND (reference sequence). There are 15 residues in the CDR3. CDR3: CASSAQGSSFYGYTF. The CDR3 nucleotides read TGTGCCAGTAGTGCACAGGGGTCTTCCTTCTATGGCTACACCTTC.

This rearrangement joins TRBV19 to TRBJ2-1; D could derive from TRBD1 or TRBD2 (6 bases each). This CDR3 region has 15 residues. Trimming removed 3 bases from V and 5 bases from J, with 14 bases in between. Germline V lookup: CDR1 LNHDA, CDR2 SQIVND (reference sequence). Here the CDR3 reads CASSILKGGNNEQFF. DNA for the CDR3: TGTGCCAGTAGTATTTTGAAGGGGGGTAACAATGAGCAGTTCTTC.

This clonotype was seen repeatedly, ten times or more. The gene calls are TRBV5-1 and TRBJ1-1; 7 bases align to TRBD1. Germline CDR1 and CDR2: SGHRS and YFSETQ. V shed 2 bases and J 5 bases; nucleotides not matched to a gene: 6. This CDR3 comprises 14 residues. The chain's CDR3 is CASSLTTGRTEAFF. DNA for the CDR3: TGCGCCAGCAGCTTAACGACAGGGAGGACTGAAGCTTTCTTT. Combining the CDR3 with reference TRBV5-1 and TRBJ1-1 gives the whole variable domain KAGVTQTPRYLIKTRGQQVTLSCSPISGHRSVSWYQQTPGQGLQFLFEYFSETQRNKGNFPGRFSGRQFSNSRSEMNVSTLELGDSALYLCASSLTTGRTEAFFGQGTRLTVV.

This clonotype was recorded many times. The V gene is TRBV2, the J gene TRBJ1-1, with TRBD1 matching over 7 bases. Looked up from germline, CDR1 is SNHLY and CDR2 is FYNNEI. The CDR3 has 15 residues. Germline trimming cut 3 bases from V and 10 bases from J; bases unmatched to any gene: 14. In DNA form, the CDR3 reads TGTGCCAGCAGTGAGTTAGGCAGGGGGAGAATCGGAGCTTTCTTT. Protein sequence: CASSELGRGRIGAFF.

The chain carries TRBV27 and TRBJ2-7, with D possibly being TRBD2 (5 bases). The ends were cut back, 0 bases at V and 6 bases at J, with 15 bases in the middle. CDR3 length: 15 amino acids. Germline V CDR1 and CDR2: MNHEY, SMNVEV (reference sequence). The CDR3 sequence: CASSLSIAGLREQYF. The CDR3 region has the DNA TGTGCCAGCAGTTTATCGATTGCGGGTTTACGCGAGCAGTACTTC.

The chain recombines TRBV4-2 with TRBJ2-3, with 9 bases matching TRBD2. The CDR3 has 20 amino acids. V lost 0 bases, J lost 0 bases, and 13 bases stayed unmatched. Looked up from germline, CDR1 is LGHNA and CDR2 is YNFKEQ. The CDR3: CASSQDPLAGMISSTDTQYF. The CDR3 DNA is TGTGCCAGCAGCCAAGATCCCCTAGCGGGGATGATAAGTAGCACAGATACGCAGTATTTT.

The chain carries TRBV7-8 and TRBJ2-7; 8 positions agree with TRBD2. Germline CDR1 is SGHVS and CDR2 is FQNEAQ. This CDR3 is built from 16 residues. Trimming at V came to 5 bases and at J to 4 bases, leaving 13 bases not matched to a gene. CDR3 sequence reads: CASSRVPGLEIYEQYF. DNA of the CDR3: TGTGCCAGCAGCAGAGTACCGGGACTAGAGATATACGAGCAGTACTTC.

This clonotype has a handful of counts. DNA for the CDR3: TGTGCCAGCACCAGGACAGAGGTTAACTATGGCTACACCTTC. Its protein product is CASTRTEVNYGYTF. V is TRBV27 and J is TRBJ1-2; possible D gene TRBD1, 6 bases. CDR3 length: 14 residues. The germline V gene has CDR1 MNHEY and CDR2 SMNVEV (reference sequence). V was pared by 7 bases and J by 1 base, with 13 bases between.

The CDR3 here is CASGPRGILYQPQHF. DNA of the CDR3: TGTGCCAGCGGGCCAAGGGGGATCCTCTATCAGCCCCAGCATTTT. The V call is TRBV6-1, the J call TRBJ1-5, with D perhaps matching TRBD1 (6 bases). In germline, CDR1 is MNHNS, CDR2 SASEGT. The germline V and J ends were trimmed by 8 bases and 5 bases, with 19 bases remaining between them. The CDR3 spans 15 residues.

This clonotype was found a few times. V gene TRBV6-1 combines with J gene TRBJ2-1; tentatively, D is TRBD1 or TRBD2 (5 bases each). V was clipped by 5 bases and J by 2 bases, with 16 bases between them. The CDR3 has 16 residues. Germline V lookup: CDR1 MNHNS, CDR2 SASEGT. CDR3 sequence: CASSPPGPGTYNEQFF. CDR3 DNA sequence: TGTGCCAGCAGTCCTCCGGGACCAGGAACCTACAATGAGCAGTTCTTC.

The chain links TRBV2 to TRBJ1-2; D is unresolved. The V end was cut by 2 bases, the J end by 8 bases, with 9 bases between. This CDR3 contains 12 residues. The germline CDR1 and CDR2 sequences are SNHLY and FYNNEI. CDR3 sequence reads: CASSELGRGYTF. The CDR3 DNA follows: TGTGCCAGCAGTGAACTGGGCAGGGGCTACACCTTC.

The sample holds many counts of this clonotype. The DNA of the CDR3 is TGCGCCAGCAGCCGGGAGGGCAGACTAAACACTGAAGCTTTCTTT. Translated: CASSREGRLNTEAFF. The chain uses TRBV5-1 and TRBJ1-1; D gene ambiguous. V gave up 4 bases and J gave up 2 bases, with 15 bases separating them. From germline, CDR1 is SGHRS and CDR2 YFSETQ. CDR3 length: 15 residues.

This clonotype was observed many times. This chain joins TRBV25-1 and TRBJ1-4, with a weak D call TRBD1 (5 bases). Germline CDR1 and CDR2: MGHDK and SYGVNS. The CDR3 is 14 residues long. Between the trimmed V and J ends, which lost 6 bases and 7 bases, there was a span of 15 bases. Written as DNA, the CDR3 is TGTGCCAGCAGCCCCGCAGGGACCGGTGAAAAACTGTTTTTT. Protein: CASSPAGTGEKLFF.

This clonotype was observed many times. This chain joins TRBV11-2 and TRBJ2-5; no clear D. Germline CDR1 reads SGHAT; CDR2 reads FQNNGV. CDR3 length: 13 residues. The V end was cut by 4 bases, the J end by 4 bases, with 10 bases between. CDR3 sequence: CASSSSSRETQYF. CDR3 nucleotides: TGTGCCAGCAGCTCCTCCTCTAGAGAGACCCAGTACTTC.

On this clonotype itself: Since a much larger clone is just one base distant, this may be a read error. The chain links TRBV10-3 to TRBJ2-1, with D hard to call. The length of the CDR3 is 11 residues. Germline assignment: CDR1 ENHRY and CDR2 SYGVKD. V dropped 4 bases and J dropped 13 bases, with 11 bases sitting between them. The DNA for the CDR3 is TGTGCCATCAGTGGGGCAGTCATTCAGTTCTTC. Translating gives CAISGAVIQFF.

This clonotype was counted between two and nine times. The rearrangement uses TRBV20-1 and TRBJ2-3, with 7 bases identical to TRBD2. CDR1 and CDR2 (germline): DFQATT, SNEGSKA (reference sequence). Trimming took 5 bases from V and 6 from J; bases not matched to a gene: 5. The CDR3 covers 12 residues. CDR3 region: CSAQTSADTQYF. In nucleotides, the CDR3 is TGCAGTGCTCAAACTAGCGCCGATACGCAGTATTTT.

The rearrangement uses TRBV5-6 and TRBJ1-3, with a weak D call TRBD1 (6 bases). CDR3 length: 17 amino acids. Deletions cut 2 bases from V and 0 bases from J, with 15 bases between. Germline lookup yields CDR1 SGHDT and CDR2 YYEEEE. CDR3 residues: CASSFRTAADSGNTIYF. CDR3 nucleotide sequence: TGTGCCAGCAGCTTTAGGACAGCGGCCGACTCTGGAAACACCATATATTTT.

There are a few counts of this clonotype. This chain links TRBV19 with TRBJ2-7; TRBD1 aligns across 8 bases. The CDR3 spans 14 residues. With V trimmed by 3 bases and J by 4 bases, 5 bases remained unmatched. In germline, CDR1 is LNHDA, CDR2 SQIVND (reference sequence). The CDR3 here is CASSILDREYEQYF. The DNA for the CDR3 is TGTGCCAGTAGTATCTTGGACAGGGAGTACGAGCAGTACTTC.

The sample holds many counts of this clonotype. For the CDR3, the DNA is TGTGCCAGCAGCCCGCGGACAACGAACACCGGGGAGCTGTTTTTT. Its protein is CASSPRTTNTGELFF. The chain uses TRBV3-1 and TRBJ2-2; D is possibly TRBD1 (5 bases). Germline CDR1 LGHDT, CDR2 YNNKEL (reference sequence). The CDR3 loop spans 15 amino acids. With 4 bases removed from V and 0 bases from J, the gap between germline ends came to 9 bases.

This clonotype was detected many times. V usage is TRBV9 and J usage is TRBJ1-2; 8 nucleotides align to TRBD1. Trimming at V came to 2 bases and at J to 6 bases, leaving 6 bases not matched to a gene. The germline gives CDR1 SGDLS, CDR2 YYNGEE. The CDR3 loop spans 14 amino acids. The CDR3 protein is CASSVSGTGHGYTF. The CDR3 DNA sequence: TGTGCCAGCAGCGTTTCCGGGACAGGTCATGGCTACACCTTC.

This clonotype turned up a few times. The chain recombines TRBV28 with TRBJ2-3, with 7 positions matching TRBD2. Losses at the gene ends were 1 base for V and 8 bases for J; bases not matched to a gene: 6. The CDR3 spans 14 residues. Germline CDR1 is MDHEN and CDR2 is SYDVKM. The CDR3 DNA follows: TGTGCCAGCAGTTTATCTTCGGGAGGTGGTACGCAGTATTTT. Its protein is CASSLSSGGGTQYF. The full variable domain, completed using reference TRBV28 and TRBJ2-3, is DVKVTQSSRYLVKRTGEKVFLECVQDMDHENMFWYRQDPGLGLRLIYFSYDVKMKEKGDIPEGYSVSREKKERFSLILESASTNQTSMYLCASSLSSGGGTQYFGPGTRLTVL.

The genes are TRBV5-1 and TRBJ2-5, with a possible D match to TRBD2 (6 bases). CDR1 is SGHRS and CDR2 is YFSETQ in the germline V gene. Deletions cut 8 bases from V and 5 bases from J, with 19 bases between. The CDR3 runs to 14 residues. The CDR3 reads CASKKPAGLETQYF. DNA of the CDR3: TGCGCCAGTAAGAAACCCGCGGGGCTGGAGACCCAGTACTTC.

This sequence joins TRBV30 and TRBJ1-3; TRBD1 might be the D (5 bases). Germline values: CDR1 GTSNPN, CDR2 SVGIG (reference sequence). The CDR3 loop spans 13 amino acids. V was shortened by 8 bases and J by 2 bases, with 13 bases between the two germline ends. Written as DNA, the CDR3 is TGTGCCAAAAGTGCGGGGGCTGGAAACACCATATATTTT. It encodes CAKSAGAGNTIYF.

There are many counts of this clonotype. This chain joins TRBV11-1 and TRBJ2-7, with TRBD1 identical over 8 bases. The CDR3 is 14 amino acids. Per germline, CDR1 SGHAT and CDR2 FQDESV (reference sequence). J gave up 2 bases and V 5 bases, and 5 bases lay outside the gene matches. For the CDR3, the DNA is TGTGCCAGCAGCCCCAGGACAGGGACCTACGAGCAGTACTTC. The encoded protein is CASSPRTGTYEQYF.

This clonotype was seen more than once but under ten times. The junction departs from germline at one end; a sequencing error may be responsible. The V and J genes are TRBV6-1 and TRBJ1-2, with D maybe TRBD1 (6 bases). CDR1 is MNHNS, CDR2 SASEGT, per germline. The CDR3 spans 15 residues. The CDR3 sequence: CASSDTPGHGGRCHF. The CDR3 DNA follows: TGTGCCAGCAGTGACACACCGGGACATGGAGGGCGCTGTCACTTC.

The gene calls are TRBV20-1 and TRBJ2-7; 11 bases map to TRBD1. Germline V lookup: CDR1 DFQATT, CDR2 SNEGSKA (reference sequence). This CDR3 is 18 amino acids long. Germline trimming cut 1 base from V and 3 bases from J; bases unmatched to any gene: 14. CDR3 sequence: CSARGSGGGQGAFYEQYF. CDR3 DNA: TGCAGTGCTAGAGGTTCTGGGGGAGGACAGGGGGCCTTCTACGAGCAGTACTTC.